A selection of T cell receptor beta chains follows, all from one sample in a study of metastatic and nonmetastatic thyroid tumors. MiXCR reprocessed the PCR reads for TCRdb. Of more than 25,000 clones detected, 10% to 13% appear once; the ten largest clones hold 16%. Sequenced: blood. The receptors shown here come from a female donor with papillary thyroid cancer or a benign thyroid nodule (not recorded which). Some clones in this sample may be carry-over from other donors' samples. CDR3s include the opening cysteine and the closing phenylalanine or tryptophan. Fields, in order: V gene, clone size, D gene, J gene, CDR3 DNA, CDR3 protein. D genes are given only for firm matches. Where a row states a size, it is once, few, many or the class of an expanded clone; other rows omit it.

v_gene: TRBV6-4; abundance: many; d_gene: .; j_gene: TRBJ1-3; CDR3nt: TGTGCCAGCAGTGTCCGGGACACTGGAAACACCATATATTTT; CDR3aa: CASSVRDTGNTIYF
v_gene: TRBV19; abundance: many; d_gene: .; j_gene: TRBJ1-1; CDR3nt: TGTGCCGTGAGCGGGGTAACTGAAGCTTTCTTT; CDR3aa: CAVSGVTEAFF
v_gene: TRBV6-2/TRBV6-3; abundance: medium-sized; d_gene: TRBD1; j_gene: TRBJ1-6; CDR3nt: TGTGCCAGCAGTTTAAGGACAGGGGGTTCACCCCTCCACTTT; CDR3aa: CASSLRTGGSPLHF
v_gene: TRBV12-3/TRBV12-4; abundance: medium-sized; d_gene: TRBD1; j_gene: TRBJ2-7; CDR3nt: TGTGCCAGCAGATCTCCAGCCGGGACAGGGGCGGGCGAGCAGTACTTC; CDR3aa: CASRSPAGTGAGEQYF
v_gene: TRBV7-8; abundance: many; d_gene: TRBD2; j_gene: TRBJ2-3; CDR3nt: TGTGCCAGCAGACGCCTAGCGGGAACCACAGATACGCAGTATTTT; CDR3aa: CASRRLAGTTDTQYF
v_gene: TRBV6-2/TRBV6-3; abundance: many; d_gene: TRBD2; j_gene: TRBJ2-1; CDR3nt: TGTGCCAGCAGTTCCACGGGACTAGCGGGCTTTGTTCTTTACAATGAGCAGTTCTTC; CDR3aa: CASSSTGLAGFVLYNEQFF
v_gene: TRBV27; abundance: few; d_gene: .; j_gene: TRBJ2-2; CDR3nt: .; CDR3aa: CASSVAGRTSCAPGSCFF
v_gene: TRBV19; abundance: many; d_gene: .; j_gene: TRBJ1-5; CDR3nt: TGTGCCAGTAGTATGAGGGTGTTGACAAATCAGCCCCAGCATTTT; CDR3aa: CASSMRVLTNQPQHF
v_gene: TRBV28; abundance: many; d_gene: .; j_gene: TRBJ1-5; CDR3nt: TGTGCCAGCAGTTTTAATCAGCCCCAGCATTTT; CDR3aa: CASSFNQPQHF
v_gene: TRBV19; abundance: .; d_gene: .; j_gene: TRBJ2-1; CDR3nt: TGTGCCAGTAGTTGGAAACTAAGGGGGTCGTTAAATGAGCAGTTCTTC; CDR3aa: CASSWKLRGSLNEQFF
v_gene: TRBV6-2/TRBV6-3; abundance: many; d_gene: .; j_gene: TRBJ2-4; CDR3nt: TGTGCCAGCGGTGTGGTAAACATTCAGTACTTC; CDR3aa: CASGVVNIQYF
v_gene: TRBV6-4; abundance: .; d_gene: .; j_gene: TRBJ2-3; CDR3nt: TGTGCCAGCAGTCAAGGACTGGGGGCAGACACGCAGTATTTT; CDR3aa: CASSQGLGADTQYF
v_gene: TRBV6-1; abundance: many; d_gene: .; j_gene: TRBJ2-5; CDR3nt: TGTGCCAGCAGTGAAGGGGAGACCCAGTACTTC; CDR3aa: CASSEGETQYF
v_gene: TRBV4-1; abundance: few; d_gene: .; j_gene: TRBJ1-4; CDR3nt: TGCGCCAGCAGCCGGAGACAGGAAACTAATGAAAAACTGTTTTTT; CDR3aa: CASSRRQETNEKLFF
v_gene: TRBV7-9; abundance: many; d_gene: .; j_gene: TRBJ1-6; CDR3nt: TGTGCCAGCAGCTTAGGCGGGTTGGAGGCCCTCCACTTT; CDR3aa: CASSLGGLEALHF
v_gene: TRBV19; abundance: many; d_gene: .; j_gene: TRBJ2-7; CDR3nt: TGTGCCAGTAGTATAGATCTGGGTTCCTACGAGCAGTACTTC; CDR3aa: CASSIDLGSYEQYF
v_gene: TRBV6-1; abundance: many; d_gene: .; j_gene: TRBJ2-5; CDR3nt: TGTGCCAGCAGTAACAGGGAGACCCAGTACTTC; CDR3aa: CASSNRETQYF
v_gene: TRBV19; abundance: .; d_gene: TRBD1; j_gene: TRBJ1-5; CDR3nt: TGTGCCAGTCACAGGGGTAGCAATCATCCCCAGCATTTT; CDR3aa: CASHRGSNHPQHF
v_gene: TRBV5-1; abundance: many; d_gene: TRBD2; j_gene: TRBJ2-7; CDR3nt: TGCGCCAGCAGCAAGCGGGAGTTGGCTGGCGAGCAGTACTTC; CDR3aa: CASSKRELAGEQYF
v_gene: TRBV7-9; abundance: many; d_gene: .; j_gene: TRBJ2-5; CDR3nt: TGTGCCAGCAGCTTAGATCAGGAGACCCAGTACTTC; CDR3aa: CASSLDQETQYF
v_gene: TRBV2; abundance: .; d_gene: TRBD2; j_gene: TRBJ2-1; CDR3nt: TGTGCCAGCAGACGGACTAGCGGGGGCGCCTCCTACAATGAGCAGTTCTTC; CDR3aa: CASRRTSGGASYNEQFF
v_gene: TRBV29-1; abundance: many; d_gene: TRBD1; j_gene: TRBJ2-3; CDR3nt: TGCAGCGTTGAAGATGACAGGGTAGGAACAGATACGCAGTATTTT; CDR3aa: CSVEDDRVGTDTQYF